This is a list of T cell receptor beta chains from one sample in a study of patients and donors after allogeneic stem cell transplantation. TCRdb re-called the RT-PCR reads through MiXCR, storing one row per CDR3 protein. The sample lists about 2,600 distinct CDR3 sequences, roughly 15% occurring once. Sequencing input: blood, either unsorted or a sorted T cell fraction (not recorded which). Receptors were obtained from a human donor who was either an allogeneic HSCT recipient or a stem cell or donor lymphocyte infusion donor (not recorded which). It is not recorded whose cells these are; they may come from a transplant donor. The CDR3 runs from the conserved cysteine through the conserved F or W. D genes are given only for firm matches. The size entry is marked missing in some rows and otherwise reads once, few, many or a size class.

CDR3	DNA	V	D	size	J
CASSLVVTDTQYF	TGTGCCAGCAGCTTGGTAGTTACAGATACGCAGTATTTT	TRBV7-3	.	few	TRBJ2-3
CASGQGTYEQYF	TGCGCCAGCGGACAGGGAACCTACGAGCAGTACTTC	TRBV5-1	TRBD1	.	TRBJ2-7
CASSFGMNTEAFF	TGCGCCAGCAGCTTTGGCATGAACACTGAAGCTTTCTTT	TRBV5-1	.	.	TRBJ1-1
CSARVYNEQFF	TGCAGTGCTAGGGTCTACAATGAGCAGTTCTTC	TRBV20-1	.	medium-sized	TRBJ2-1
CASSQAGAEKLFF	TGTGCCAGCAGTCAAGCCGGGGCTGAAAAACTGTTTTTT	TRBV5-6	.	.	TRBJ1-4
CASSPRTGGGTEAFF	TGTGCCAGCAGTCCCCGGACAGGGGGCGGCACTGAAGCTTTCTTT	TRBV12-3/TRBV12-4	TRBD1	.	TRBJ1-1
CASSPGMPNTEAFF	TGTGCCAGCAGCCCAGGGATGCCAAACACTGAAGCTTTCTTT	TRBV9	.	.	TRBJ1-1
CASSLAPQETQYF	TGTGCCAGCAGCTTAGCGCCCCAAGAGACCCAGTACTTC	TRBV5-4	.	few	TRBJ2-5
CASSSDSSYEQYF	TGTGCCAGCAGTTCGGACAGCTCCTACGAGCAGTACTTC	TRBV12-3/TRBV12-4	.	.	TRBJ2-7
CSASTLTSGKRDTQYF	TGCAGTGCTTCTACCCTGACTAGCGGAAAGAGAGATACGCAGTATTTT	TRBV20-1	TRBD2	few	TRBJ2-3
CASSTRTELQETQYF	TGTGCCAGCAGCACCCGGACAGAGCTACAAGAGACCCAGTACTTC	TRBV5-4	.	medium-sized	TRBJ2-5
CASSLAVGGADTQYF	TGTGCCAGCAGCTTAGCGGTGGGAGGGGCAGATACGCAGTATTTT	TRBV7-2	TRBD2	medium-sized	TRBJ2-3
CASSPPGQRSGYTF	TGTGCCAGCAGTCCTCCGGGACAGAGATCCGGCTACACCTTC	TRBV6-2/TRBV6-3	TRBD1	large	TRBJ1-2
CASSQDQYTLAFF	TGCGCCAGCAGCCAAGATCAATACACCTTGGCTTTCTTT	TRBV4-3	.	.	TRBJ1-1
CATANGGTQYF	TGTGCCACCGCAAACGGGGGTACGCAGTATTTT	TRBV7-2	.	.	TRBJ2-3
CASNGGEAFF	TGTGCCAGCAATGGGGGTGAAGCTTTCTTT	TRBV2	.	.	TRBJ1-1
CASSLIEAGGPEQYF	TGCGCCAGCAGCTTGATCGAGGCGGGAGGGCCCGAGCAGTACTTC	TRBV5-1	TRBD2	medium-sized	TRBJ2-7
CASSLQRNTGELFF	TGCGCCAGCAGCTTGCAGCGGAACACCGGGGAGCTGTTTTTT	TRBV5-1	.	large	TRBJ2-2
CASSFDNYNEQFF	TGCGCCAGCAGTTTTGACAACTACAATGAGCAGTTCTTC	TRBV5-1	.	few	TRBJ2-1
CASSHDGHNQPQHF	TGTGCCAGCAGTCATGACGGGCACAATCAGCCCCAGCATTTT	TRBV12-3/TRBV12-4	.	.	TRBJ1-5
CASRKQQRNTGANVLTF	TGTGCCAGCAGAAAACAACAGAGAAATACTGGGGCCAACGTCCTGACTTTC	TRBV5-6	.	few	TRBJ2-6
CASSMRDADEQYF	TGTGCCAGTAGTATGCGGGACGCGGACGAGCAGTACTTC	TRBV19	.	.	TRBJ2-7
CSAQTGTNYGYTF	TGCAGTGCCCAAACGGGAACTAACTATGGCTACACCTTC	TRBV20-1	.	.	TRBJ1-2
CAWSLGVGNEQFF	TGTGCCTGGAGTCTCGGGGTTGGCAATGAGCAGTTCTTC	TRBV30	.	.	TRBJ2-1
CASSLYEQFF	TGTGCCAGCAGCTTATATGAGCAGTTCTTC	TRBV7-9	.	.	TRBJ2-1
CASSNLPAAGFYEQYF	TGTGCCAGCAGTAACCTTCCTGCGGCAGGCTTCTACGAGCAGTACTTC	TRBV6-2/TRBV6-3	.	medium-sized	TRBJ2-7
CASSTGWQETQYF	TGTGCCAGCAGCACAGGGTGGCAAGAGACCCAGTACTTC	TRBV7-2	.	medium-sized	TRBJ2-5
CSAHREGQFF	TGCAGTGCTCACAGGGAAGGGCAGTTCTTC	TRBV20-1	.	.	TRBJ2-1
CASWDSSGNTIYF	TGCGCCAGTTGGGACAGCTCTGGAAACACCATATATTTT	TRBV5-1	TRBD1	.	TRBJ1-3
CASSFNTASTDTQYF	TGCGCCAGCAGCTTTAACACTGCTAGCACAGATACGCAGTATTTT	TRBV5-1	.	few	TRBJ2-3
CSVVSGSSYNEQFF	TGCAGCGTTGTTTCGGGGAGCTCCTACAATGAGCAGTTCTTC	TRBV29-1	.	.	TRBJ2-1
CASSPRRGGRIYGYTF	TGTGCCAGCAGTCCCCGCCGCGGGGGGCGCATCTATGGCTACACCTTC	TRBV12-3/TRBV12-4	.	medium-sized	TRBJ1-2
CASRGLGLSNEQFF	TGCGCCAGCAGGGGACTAGGGTTATCCAATGAGCAGTTCTTC	TRBV5-1	TRBD2	large	TRBJ2-1
CSVGQVSYEQYF	TGCAGCGTGGGACAGGTCTCCTACGAGCAGTACTTC	TRBV29-1	TRBD1	.	TRBJ2-7
CASSLVSGYEQYF	TGTGCCAGCAGCTTAGTCAGTGGCTACGAGCAGTACTTC	TRBV7-2	.	large	TRBJ2-7
CASSQGTGTEAFF	TGTGCCAGCAGCCAAGGAACCGGCACTGAAGCTTTCTTT	TRBV14	.	.	TRBJ1-1
CASSTIMGQETQYF	TGTGCCAGCAGTACCATCATGGGACAAGAGACCCAGTACTTC	TRBV2	.	.	TRBJ2-5
CSASGANEQFF	TGCAGTGCTAGTGGGGCTAATGAGCAGTTCTTC	TRBV20-1	.	few	TRBJ2-1
CASSIQGNTEAFF	TGCGCCAGCAGCATTCAGGGGAACACTGAAGCTTTCTTT	TRBV5-1	.	medium-sized	TRBJ1-1
CASSSERGSSSAFF	TGTGCCAGCAGTTCCGAACGGGGTTCCTCGTCGGCTTTCTTT	TRBV5-4	.	.	TRBJ1-1
CASSLGTGESEIF	TGTGCCAGCAGCTTAGGTACGGGAGAATCAGAGATCTTC	TRBV7-2	.	.	TRBJ2-1
CASSWRDSQETQYF	TGCGCCAGCAGCTGGAGGGACAGCCAAGAGACCCAGTACTTC	TRBV5-1	.	medium-sized	TRBJ2-5
CASSPDTYGYTF	TGTGCCAGCAGTCCCGACACGTATGGCTACACCTTC	TRBV14	.	.	TRBJ1-2
CSAARTPMNTEAFF	TGCAGTGCTGCCCGGACACCTATGAACACTGAAGCTTTCTTT	TRBV20-1	.	.	TRBJ1-1
CAISELGNPRGNRGYTF	TGTGCCATCAGTGAGCTAGGGAATCCGAGGGGTAATCGAGGCTACACCTTC	TRBV10-3	.	.	TRBJ1-2
CASNRLAGVNEQFF	TGCGCCAGCAACAGACTAGCGGGAGTGAATGAGCAGTTCTTC	TRBV5-1	TRBD2	.	TRBJ2-1
CASTRVGYNQPQHF	TGTGCCAGTACACGGGTTGGGTACAATCAGCCCCAGCATTTT	TRBV12-3/TRBV12-4	.	medium-sized	TRBJ1-5
CASSPRKVVGYEQYF	TGTGCCAGCAGCCCCCGGAAGGTGGTTGGCTACGAGCAGTACTTC	TRBV13	.	.	TRBJ2-7
CASKDRGLRANEQFF	TGTGCCAGCAAAGACAGGGGGCTACGGGCCAATGAGCAGTTCTTC	TRBV6-2/TRBV6-3	TRBD1	.	TRBJ2-1
CASRTDRGSGNTIYF	TGTGCCAGCAGAACCGACAGGGGCTCTGGAAACACCATATATTTT	TRBV6-5	TRBD1	few	TRBJ1-3